This is a list of T cell receptor beta chains from one sample in a study of memory CD4+ T cells and cytomegalovirus serostatus. The data were produced by immunoSEQ multiplex PCR, yet TCRdb's version contains in-frame clones alone and is incomplete. The top ten hold around 0.78% of the sample, which has 75,000 to 90,000 clones, 65% to 85% seen once. The sample taken for sequencing was memory CD4+ T cells from blood. The receptors shown here come from an adult in good health and CMV-seronegative. The CDR3 runs from the conserved cysteine through the conserved F or W. The order of the fields is D gene, V gene, J gene, clone size, CDR3 DNA, CDR3 protein. A D gene is named only where the DNA matches it firmly. For some rows the clone size is stated as once, few or many, or as a class when expanded; others skip it.

d_call: -; v_call: TRBV9; j_call: TRBJ2-1; clone_size: -; cdr3_nt: TGTGCCAGCAGCGCACGGACCGTGTACAATGAGCAGTTCTTC; cdr3_aa: CASSARTVYNEQFF
d_call: -; v_call: TRBV5-8; j_call: TRBJ1-4; clone_size: -; cdr3_nt: TGTGCCAGCAGCCTAACAGGTTACGTTTATGAAAAACTGTTTTTT; cdr3_aa: CASSLTGYVYEKLFF
d_call: -; v_call: TRBV10-1; j_call: TRBJ1-6; clone_size: -; cdr3_nt: TGCGCCAGCAGTGAGAACCCCGTGGCACCCCTCCACTTT; cdr3_aa: CASSENPVAPLHF
d_call: TRBD1; v_call: TRBV7-2; j_call: TRBJ1-2; clone_size: -; cdr3_nt: TGTGCCAGCAGCTTGGCCTTAGGGGACAGGGGAGGCTACACCTTC; cdr3_aa: CASSLALGDRGGYTF
d_call: TRBD1; v_call: TRBV5-1; j_call: TRBJ1-6; clone_size: -; cdr3_nt: TGCGCCAGCAGCGCTGGGGACAGACCCCTCCACTTT; cdr3_aa: CASSAGDRPLHF
d_call: -; v_call: TRBV6-6; j_call: TRBJ1-2; clone_size: few; cdr3_nt: TGTGCCAGCAGTTACTATGGGGACAACTATGGCTACACCTTC; cdr3_aa: CASSYYGDNYGYTF
d_call: -; v_call: TRBV6-5; j_call: TRBJ1-2; clone_size: -; cdr3_nt: TGTGCCAGCAGCAACCTTCCCCCGAGGGACTATGGCTACACCTTC; cdr3_aa: CASSNLPPRDYGYTF
d_call: TRBD2; v_call: TRBV5-1; j_call: TRBJ2-3; clone_size: -; cdr3_nt: TGCGCCAGCAGCAGGACTAGCGGGGGGGCCAGCACAGATACGCAGTATTTT; cdr3_aa: CASSRTSGGASTDTQYF
d_call: -; v_call: TRBV9; j_call: TRBJ1-6; clone_size: -; cdr3_nt: TGTGCCAGCAGCGTAGGGGAGGGCACCTATAATTCACCCCTCCACTTT; cdr3_aa: CASSVGEGTYNSPLHF
d_call: -; v_call: TRBV18; j_call: TRBJ1-1; clone_size: few; cdr3_nt: TGTGCCAGCTCCAAGTTACAAAGTGGGAACACTGAAGCTTTCTTT; cdr3_aa: CASSKLQSGNTEAFF
d_call: -; v_call: TRBV29-1; j_call: TRBJ1-2; clone_size: few; cdr3_nt: TGCAGCGTTGAAACCAACAGGGAAGGCTACACCTTC; cdr3_aa: CSVETNREGYTF
d_call: TRBD2; v_call: TRBV4-1; j_call: TRBJ2-5; clone_size: -; cdr3_nt: TGCGCCAGCAGCCAAGATGGGTCTAGCGGGGGTCAAGAGACCCAGTACTTC; cdr3_aa: CASSQDGSSGGQETQYF
d_call: -; v_call: TRBV19; j_call: TRBJ2-7; clone_size: -; cdr3_nt: TGTGCCAGTAGTATTACCTCCAGGGGCTACGAGCAGTACTTC; cdr3_aa: CASSITSRGYEQYF
d_call: -; v_call: TRBV5-1; j_call: TRBJ2-1; clone_size: -; cdr3_nt: TGCGCCAGCAGCTTGGCCTTACAGGGATGGAATGAGCAGTTCTTC; cdr3_aa: CASSLALQGWNEQFF
d_call: -; v_call: TRBV27; j_call: TRBJ2-3; clone_size: -; cdr3_nt: TGTGCCAGCAGTCCGCACCTTCGAGATACGCAGTATTTT; cdr3_aa: CASSPHLRDTQYF
d_call: TRBD2; v_call: TRBV29-1; j_call: TRBJ2-1; clone_size: -; cdr3_nt: TGCAGCGCCGAGCGGGGGGCGGCGCAGTTCTTC; cdr3_aa: CSAERGAAQFF
d_call: -; v_call: TRBV7-2; j_call: TRBJ1-1; clone_size: -; cdr3_nt: TGTGCCAGCAGCTTAGTGGGACACGGAAACACTGAAGCTTTCTTT; cdr3_aa: CASSLVGHGNTEAFF
d_call: TRBD1; v_call: TRBV9; j_call: TRBJ1-6; clone_size: -; cdr3_nt: TGTGCCAGCAGCAGGACAGGTAATTTACCCCTCCACTTT; cdr3_aa: CASSRTGNLPLHF
d_call: -; v_call: TRBV28; j_call: TRBJ1-5; clone_size: -; cdr3_nt: TGTGCCAGCAGTTTAAGTTGGGCAGTGTATAGCAATCAGCCCCAGCATTTT; cdr3_aa: CASSLSWAVYSNQPQHF
d_call: TRBD1; v_call: TRBV7-2; j_call: TRBJ1-1; clone_size: -; cdr3_nt: TGTGCCAGCAGCTCAAATCGGGGGGACAGTAACACTGAAGCTTTCTTT; cdr3_aa: CASSSNRGDSNTEAFF
d_call: -; v_call: TRBV6-1; j_call: TRBJ1-2; clone_size: -; cdr3_nt: TGTGCCAGCAGTGACTATGGGGCTTATGGCTACACCTTC; cdr3_aa: CASSDYGAYGYTF
d_call: -; v_call: TRBV9; j_call: TRBJ2-5; clone_size: -; cdr3_nt: TGTGCCAGCAGCGTAGCCGGGGGCGCAACTCTCGAGACCCAGTACTTC; cdr3_aa: CASSVAGGATLETQYF
d_call: TRBD1; v_call: TRBV30; j_call: TRBJ2-1; clone_size: -; cdr3_nt: TGTGCCTGGACATCGGGACAGCGTTACAATGAGCAGTTCTTC; cdr3_aa: CAWTSGQRYNEQFF
d_call: TRBD1; v_call: TRBV10-3; j_call: TRBJ1-5; clone_size: -; cdr3_nt: TGTGCCAGCAGACAAGGGACAGGGAATCAGCCCCAGCATTTT; cdr3_aa: CASRQGTGNQPQHF
d_call: -; v_call: TRBV10-3; j_call: TRBJ1-5; clone_size: -; cdr3_nt: TGTGCCATCAGTGAGGGGAACAGCAATCAGCCCCAGCATTTT; cdr3_aa: CAISEGNSNQPQHF